The rows below give T cell receptor beta chains drawn from one sample of a study of CXCR3-negative and CXCR3-positive naive CD8 T cells. TCRdb reanalyzed the 5' RACE reads, giving one entry per CDR3 protein sequence and no DNA. The repertoire table contains some 130,000 distinct CDR3 sequences. The sequencing sample was made of naive CXCR3- CD8+ T cells from blood. The receptor source for this set is a human donor in good health. Some clones in this sample may be carry-over from other donors' samples. Both conserved end residues are part of each CDR3. Fields, in order: V gene, CDR3 length, J gene, CDR3 protein.

V gene: TRBV12-3/TRBV12-4
CDR3 length: 15
J gene: TRBJ2-1
CDR3 protein: CASSDDRGRYNEQFF

V gene: TRBV29-1
CDR3 length: 12
J gene: TRBJ2-1
CDR3 protein: CSVQTGKIEQFF

V gene: TRBV12-3/TRBV12-4
CDR3 length: 14
J gene: TRBJ2-7
CDR3 protein: CASNDRDRGYEQYF

V gene: TRBV7-9
CDR3 length: 15
J gene: TRBJ2-3
CDR3 protein: CASSVSGRGEDTQYF

V gene: TRBV15
CDR3 length: 16
J gene: TRBJ2-3
CDR3 protein: CATRGGVFSSTDTQYF

V gene: TRBV7-9
CDR3 length: 17
J gene: TRBJ1-1
CDR3 protein: CASSILASTGGHTEAFF

V gene: TRBV7-3
CDR3 length: 14
J gene: TRBJ1-1
CDR3 protein: CASSVSGYVAEAFF

V gene: TRBV29-1
CDR3 length: 16
J gene: TRBJ2-7
CDR3 protein: CSVQEALTGSSYEQYF

V gene: TRBV29-1
CDR3 length: 13
J gene: TRBJ2-7
CDR3 protein: CSVGEQYSYEQYF

V gene: TRBV18
CDR3 length: 15
J gene: TRBJ2-5
CDR3 protein: CASSHPDRLTETQYF

V gene: TRBV29-1
CDR3 length: 14
J gene: TRBJ1-1
CDR3 protein: CSVMTGGLGTEAFF

V gene: TRBV7-9
CDR3 length: 12
J gene: TRBJ2-7
CDR3 protein: CASSLFPHEQYF

V gene: TRBV4-2
CDR3 length: 17
J gene: TRBJ2-1
CDR3 protein: CASSQEGGAGAYNEQFF

V gene: TRBV29-1
CDR3 length: 13
J gene: TRBJ2-2
CDR3 protein: CSVSTSWTGELFF

V gene: TRBV5-6
CDR3 length: 14
J gene: TRBJ2-7
CDR3 protein: CASSLGTSSYEQYF

V gene: TRBV29-1
CDR3 length: 16
J gene: TRBJ2-1
CDR3 protein: CSVEGTSGRVNNEQFF

V gene: TRBV9
CDR3 length: 15
J gene: TRBJ1-1
CDR3 protein: CASSRNRGENTEAFF

V gene: TRBV13
CDR3 length: 15
J gene: TRBJ1-1
CDR3 protein: CASSLTGTGGTEAFF

V gene: TRBV28
CDR3 length: 15
J gene: TRBJ1-5
CDR3 protein: CASSFPDRPNQPQHF

V gene: TRBV19
CDR3 length: 18
J gene: TRBJ2-1
CDR3 protein: CASSIFGADLISYNEQFF

V gene: TRBV29-1
CDR3 length: 13
J gene: TRBJ2-5
CDR3 protein: CSVVQWYQETQYF

V gene: TRBV7-8
CDR3 length: 11
J gene: TRBJ2-1
CDR3 protein: CASSPGAEQFF

V gene: TRBV3-1
CDR3 length: 18
J gene: TRBJ2-7
CDR3 protein: CASSQLMPGQGSPYEQYF

V gene: TRBV4-1
CDR3 length: 16
J gene: TRBJ2-7
CDR3 protein: CASSHAPGSSTYEQYF

V gene: TRBV19
CDR3 length: 14
J gene: TRBJ2-7
CDR3 protein: CASSMLAGPYEQYF

V gene: TRBV27
CDR3 length: 13
J gene: TRBJ2-7
CDR3 protein: CASSLSSRYEQYF

V gene: TRBV24-1
CDR3 length: 16
J gene: TRBJ2-2
CDR3 protein: CATSDFRAANTGELFF

V gene: TRBV27
CDR3 length: 15
J gene: TRBJ1-5
CDR3 protein: CASNPVGQGMQPQHF

V gene: TRBV29-1
CDR3 length: 14
J gene: TRBJ2-1
CDR3 protein: CSVVPGVSYNEQFF

V gene: TRBV5-4
CDR3 length: 12
J gene: TRBJ2-7
CDR3 protein: CASSLEFYEQYF

V gene: TRBV7-9
CDR3 length: 11
J gene: TRBJ2-7
CDR3 protein: CASSPGNEQYF

V gene: TRBV28
CDR3 length: 18
J gene: TRBJ2-5
CDR3 protein: CASSPFTVGQFGFETQYF

V gene: TRBV11-3
CDR3 length: 14
J gene: TRBJ2-5
CDR3 protein: CASSFRGERETQYF

V gene: TRBV19
CDR3 length: 17
J gene: TRBJ2-2
CDR3 protein: CASSIRVGLSYTGELFF

V gene: TRBV20-1
CDR3 length: 14
J gene: TRBJ2-4
CDR3 protein: CSATTEIAKNIQYF

V gene: TRBV20-1
CDR3 length: 16
J gene: TRBJ2-1
CDR3 protein: CSAMGWTSGSYNEQLF

V gene: TRBV28
CDR3 length: 14
J gene: TRBJ2-1
CDR3 protein: CASSPNQGWNEQFF

V gene: TRBV28
CDR3 length: 15
J gene: TRBJ2-7
CDR3 protein: CASRALAGGYYEQYF

V gene: TRBV2
CDR3 length: 15
J gene: TRBJ2-3
CDR3 protein: CASRMTSGSGDTQYF

V gene: TRBV29-1
CDR3 length: 15
J gene: TRBJ2-3
CDR3 protein: CSVEPLWEGTDTQYF

V gene: TRBV5-1
CDR3 length: 13
J gene: TRBJ1-1
CDR3 protein: CASSFIFNTEAFF

V gene: TRBV2
CDR3 length: 13
J gene: TRBJ2-1
CDR3 protein: CASKDGNYNEQFF

V gene: TRBV7-9
CDR3 length: 13
J gene: TRBJ1-2
CDR3 protein: CASSPHDTYGYTF

V gene: TRBV6-2/TRBV6-3
CDR3 length: 13
J gene: TRBJ2-2
CDR3 protein: CASSYWNTGELFF

V gene: TRBV9
CDR3 length: 15
J gene: TRBJ2-7
CDR3 protein: CASSVGDSPPYEQYF

V gene: TRBV7-6
CDR3 length: 16
J gene: TRBJ2-1
CDR3 protein: CASSLGITSGSSEQFF

V gene: TRBV28
CDR3 length: 17
J gene: TRBJ2-2
CDR3 protein: CASSPLRLGGNTGELVF

V gene: TRBV9
CDR3 length: 13
J gene: TRBJ1-1
CDR3 protein: CASSVGENTEAFF

V gene: TRBV2
CDR3 length: 16
J gene: TRBJ2-7
CDR3 protein: CASSERRAGGPSEQYF

V gene: TRBV12-3/TRBV12-4
CDR3 length: 14
J gene: TRBJ1-1
CDR3 protein: CASSLASVETEAFF

V gene: TRBV11-3
CDR3 length: 14
J gene: TRBJ2-1
CDR3 protein: CASSPRTGKNEQFF

V gene: TRBV27
CDR3 length: 17
J gene: TRBJ2-1
CDR3 protein: CASSYVTVLFTYNEQFF

V gene: TRBV25-1
CDR3 length: 15
J gene: TRBJ2-5
CDR3 protein: CASSESGTVQETQYF

V gene: TRBV11-3
CDR3 length: 13
J gene: TRBJ2-1
CDR3 protein: CASSLVELHEQFF

V gene: TRBV6-5
CDR3 length: 19
J gene: TRBJ2-6
CDR3 protein: CASSYYPGLFSSGANVLTF

V gene: TRBV7-2
CDR3 length: 14
J gene: TRBJ2-2
CDR3 protein: CASSPKVSPGELFF

V gene: TRBV20-1
CDR3 length: 15
J gene: TRBJ1-5
CDR3 protein: CSAATGLNGNQPQHF

V gene: TRBV11-2
CDR3 length: 14
J gene: TRBJ2-7
CDR3 protein: CASSFGANTYEQYF

V gene: TRBV20-1
CDR3 length: 19
J gene: TRBJ2-3
CDR3 protein: CSAHRAPPLKRAKTDTQYF

V gene: TRBV7-2
CDR3 length: 16
J gene: TRBJ2-5
CDR3 protein: CASSLGVGAYQETQYF